Listed below are T cell receptor beta chains from one sample, sequenced in a study of long-term antiretroviral therapy in people with HIV. Clones were read by immunoSEQ multiplex PCR, and TCRdb kept only the in-frame ones, dropping some. The sample yields more than 10,000 clones, 77% seen once. The sample in question was unsorted PBMCs, obtained 0.5 years before starting antiretroviral therapy. These receptors were obtained from a woman aged 40 to 50 with HIV. CDR3s include the opening cysteine and the closing phenylalanine or tryptophan. D genes are given only for firm matches. Where a row states a size, it is once, few, many or the class of an expanded clone; other rows omit it.

TRBJ1-1,NA,NA,TRBV5-1,CASSLGRASMDLNTEAFF,TGCGCCAGCAGCTTGGGTAGGGCTTCCATGGATCTGAACACTGAAGCTTTCTTT
TRBJ1-4,TRBD1,NA,TRBV10-3,CAIKGQGNSTNEKLFF,TGTGCCATCAAGGGACAGGGGAACTCAACTAATGAAAAACTGTTTTTT
TRBJ2-5,NA,NA,TRBV6-6,CASSYGFQETQYF,TGTGCCAGCAGTTACGGGTTCCAAGAGACCCAGTACTTC
TRBJ1-2,NA,NA,TRBV6-5,CASSYSGAPRGGGYTF,TGTGCCAGCAGTTACTCGGGAGCCCCTAGGGGAGGTGGCTACACCTTC
TRBJ1-2,NA,NA,TRBV7-9,CASMGAGVYGYTF,TGTGCCAGCATGGGGGCAGGGGTCTATGGCTACACCTTC
TRBJ1-2,NA,NA,TRBV11-2,CASSSTRQAAYGYTF,TGTGCCAGCAGCTCCACCCGGCAGGCGGCCTATGGCTACACCTTC
TRBJ1-4,NA,once,TRBV11-3,CASSFEEKLFF,TGTGCCAGCAGCTTTGAGGAAAAACTGTTTTTT
TRBJ2-3,NA,NA,TRBV5-4,CASTPGVGEFTDTQYF,TGTGCCAGCACCCCAGGGGTGGGGGAATTCACAGATACGCAGTATTTT
TRBJ2-7,TRBD1,NA,TRBV5-4,CASSSGTGGSYEQYF,TGTGCCAGCAGCTCCGGGACAGGGGGTTCCTACGAGCAGTACTTC
TRBJ2-7,NA,NA,TRBV7-9,CASSWGTTYEQYF,TGTGCCAGCAGCTGGGGGACAACCTACGAGCAGTACTTC
TRBJ2-7,NA,few,TRBV5-1,CASSLEGGTYEQYF,TGCGCCAGCAGCTTGGAGGGCGGCACCTACGAGCAGTACTTC
TRBJ2-7,NA,once,TRBV6-1,CASSVSVGEQYF,TGTGCCAGCAGTGTCAGTGTCGGCGAGCAGTACTTC
TRBJ1-2,NA,NA,TRBV7-9,CASSLDRESIGYTF,TGTGCCAGCAGCTTAGACAGGGAATCGATAGGCTACACCTTC
TRBJ2-1,TRBD2,NA,TRBV7-8,CASSFKRLAGNNEQFF,TGTGCCAGCAGCTTCAAAAGACTAGCGGGTAACAATGAGCAGTTCTTC
TRBJ2-7,TRBD2,few,TRBV7-2,CASSFSYGRGGYEQYF,TGTGCCAGCAGCTTTTCGTACGGTCGGGGGGGCTACGAGCAGTACTTC
TRBJ2-7,NA,NA,TRBV29-1,CSVETGPSSYEQYF,TGCAGCGTTGAAACAGGCCCGTCTAGCTACGAGCAGTACTTC
TRBJ2-5,NA,NA,TRBV7-9,CASSLLETQYF,TGTGCCAGCAGCTTATTGGAGACCCAGTACTTC
TRBJ1-2,NA,NA,TRBV7-9,CASSLLFPALKGNYGYTF,TGTGCCAGCAGCTTACTGTTTCCGGCACTCAAGGGAAACTATGGCTACACCTTC
TRBJ2-2,NA,NA,TRBV5-1,CASSLVGGYTGELFF,TGCGCCAGCAGCTTGGTCGGGGGATACACCGGGGAGCTGTTTTTT
TRBJ2-5,NA,NA,TRBV7-2,CASNSQVGETQYF,TGTGCCAGCAACTCCCAGGTCGGCGAGACCCAGTACTTC
TRBJ2-7,TRBD1,NA,TRBV6-5,CASSPRTGRYEQYF,TGTGCCAGCAGCCCCCGGACAGGTCGCTACGAGCAGTACTTC
TRBJ2-5,TRBD2,NA,TRBV30,CALLAFEETQYF,TGTGCCTTACTAGCGTTTGAAGAGACCCAGTACTTC
TRBJ1-2,NA,few,TRBV7-9,CASSYTDRPVPLF,TGTGCCAGCAGCTACACCGACAGGCCGGTCCCCCTCTTC
TRBJ1-5,NA,NA,TRBV5-6,CASSLGGGDNQPQHF,TGTGCCAGCAGCTTGGGTGGGGGCGACAATCAGCCCCAGCATTTT
TRBJ1-1,TRBD1,NA,TRBV5-4,CASSAGTGMAFF,TGTGCCAGCAGCGCAGGGACAGGGATGGCTTTCTTT
TRBJ1-5,NA,NA,TRBV19,CASSIFASVDQPQHF,TGTGCCAGTAGTATCTTCGCATCGGTCGATCAGCCCCAGCATTTT
TRBJ2-7,NA,NA,TRBV6-5,CATLHRGIIPYEQYF,TGTGCCACCCTTCATCGGGGGATAATCCCCTACGAGCAGTACTTC
TRBJ2-1,TRBD2,NA,TRBV30,CAWSVGSSGFYNEQFF,TGTGCCTGGAGTGTTGGTTCTAGCGGATTCTACAATGAGCAGTTCTTC
TRBJ2-7,NA,NA,TRBV19,CASSLGLGLGEQYF,TGTGCCAGTAGCCTGGGACTCGGGCTGGGCGAGCAGTACTTC
TRBJ1-2,NA,NA,TRBV6-1,CASSDGLHGLMSIFTF,TGTGCCAGCAGTGATGGGCTTCACGGACTAATGTCTATTTTCACCTTC
TRBJ1-1,TRBD1,NA,TRBV10-2,CATRQGTEAFF,TGCGCCACTCGACAGGGGACTGAAGCTTTCTTT
TRBJ1-3,NA,NA,TRBV2,CASSDSVLSGNTIYF,TGTGCCAGCAGTGACAGCGTCCTCTCTGGAAACACCATATATTTT
TRBJ1-6,NA,NA,TRBV4-2,CASSHGDSPLHF,TGTGCCAGCAGCCATGGGGATTCACCCCTCCACTTT
TRBJ1-1,NA,NA,TRBV30,CAWSVQLGAEAFF,TGTGCCTGGAGTGTACAGTTGGGCGCTGAAGCTTTCTTT
TRBJ2-6,NA,NA,TRBV6-5,CASSYQKGTGANVLTF,TGTGCCAGCAGTTACCAGAAAGGGACTGGGGCCAACGTCCTGACTTTC
TRBJ1-1,NA,medium-sized,TRBV5-4,CASSLGGVNEAFF,TGTGCCAGCAGCTTGGGAGGGGTTAATGAAGCTTTCTTT
TRBJ2-5,NA,once,TRBV15,CASRRGETQYF,TGTGCCTCTCGCCGAGGCGAGACCCAGTACTTC
TRBJ2-3,NA,NA,TRBV7-2,CASSKVWATESTDTQYF,TGTGCCAGCAGCAAGGTGTGGGCGACAGAGAGCACAGATACGCAGTATTTT
TRBJ2-1,NA,NA,TRBV2,CASSERSVYNEQFF,TGTGCCAGCAGTGAACGGTCAGTATACAATGAGCAGTTCTTC
TRBJ2-7,NA,few,TRBV7-9,CASSSGSSYEQYF,TGTGCCAGCAGCTCCGGCAGCTCCTACGAGCAGTACTTC
TRBJ1-3,NA,medium-sized,TRBV7-9,CASSLVPGDEHF,TGTGCCAGCAGCTTGGTCCCGGGAGACGAGCATTTT
TRBJ2-1,NA,once,TRBV2,CASSPGVMPYNEQFF,TGTGCCAGCAGCCCAGGGGTAATGCCATACAATGAGCAGTTCTTC
TRBJ1-5,NA,NA,TRBV7-2,CASSLEGASNQPQHF,TGTGCCAGCAGCTTAGAAGGGGCTAGCAATCAGCCCCAGCATTTT
TRBJ1-2,TRBD1,NA,TRBV6-4,CASSAQGQGNYGYTF,TGTGCCAGCAGTGCCCAGGGACAGGGGAACTATGGCTACACCTTC
TRBJ1-5,NA,NA,TRBV19,CASSTLQGQPQHF,TGTGCCAGTAGTACCCTACAAGGACAGCCCCAGCATTTT